These 6 T cell receptor beta chains originate from one sample sequenced in a study of CD8 T cells in ankylosing spondylitis. TCRdb called the 5' RACE reads again in MiXCR, with one record for every CDR3 protein. The sample records roughly 490,000 distinct CDR3 sequences, approximately 5% being singletons. Their antigens are not known. Study-level findings and limits: Roughly eight highly homologous variants made up a TCR beta motif that seemed to typify ankylosing spondylitis blood.

The source material was blood, either unsorted or a sorted T cell fraction (not recorded which). Source of these receptors: a male donor with ankylosing spondylitis.

Many counts were recorded for this clonotype. The chain has TRBV6-2 or TRBV6-3 and TRBJ2-7; D might be TRBD1 (6 bases). Germline V gene sequence: CDR1 MNHEY, CDR2 SVGEGT. Between the trimmed V and J ends, which lost 7 bases and 2 bases, there was a span of 15 bases. This CDR3 spans 14 amino acids. The CDR3 nucleotides are TGTGCCAGCATCAGGGGTGGCGGAACCTACGAGCAGTACTTC. Residues: CASIRGGGTYEQYF.

The chain combines TRBV20-1 with TRBJ2-1; D gene ambiguous. V was cut by 5 bases and J by 15 bases, with 17 bases left in between. Germline assignment: CDR1 DFQATT and CDR2 SNEGSKA (reference sequence). The CDR3 spans 11 residues. CDR3 sequence: CSAYGPAVTFF. The CDR3 DNA sequence: TGCAGTGCTTATGGACCGGCTGTGACGTTCTTC.

The sample holds many counts of this clonotype. This chain joins TRBV29-1 and TRBJ2-3; D gene unclear. The V end lost 3 bases, the J end lost 6 bases, and 13 bases lay between the germline ends. The CDR3 has 13 amino acids. Germline V lookup: CDR1 SQVTM, CDR2 ANQGSEA. CDR3 protein: CSVDSSLRDTQYF. CDR3 coding DNA: TGCAGCGTTGATTCATCCCTCAGGGATACGCAGTATTTT.

This clonotype was seen ten or more times. This chain uses TRBV5-1 with TRBJ1-1; D call uncertain. The CDR3 runs 15 residues. Per germline, CDR1 SGHRS and CDR2 YFSETQ. V was shortened by 4 bases and J by 1 base, with 14 bases between the two germline ends. CDR3 residues: CASSAPPGRNTEAFF. CDR3 coding DNA: TGCGCCAGCAGCGCCCCTCCGGGGAGGAACACTGAAGCTTTCTTT.

This clonotype was recorded at least ten times. J is TRBJ2-1 and V is TRBV11-2, with TRBD2 as a possible D gene (6 bases). The CDR3 extends over 15 amino acids. The germline V and J ends were trimmed by 5 bases and 0 bases, with 11 bases remaining between them. Germline lookup yields CDR1 SGHAT and CDR2 FQNNGV. CDR3 protein: CASSPLTSSYNEQFF. DNA of the CDR3: TGTGCCAGCAGCCCTTTGACTAGCTCCTACAATGAGCAGTTCTTC.

This clonotype was recorded many times. V is TRBV7-2 and J is TRBJ2-1; D perhaps matches TRBD2 (6 bases). This CDR3 comprises 15 residues. Germline-derived CDR1 and CDR2 are SGHTA and FQGNSA. Trimming took 5 bases from V and 1 from J, leaving 12 bases between them. The CDR3 region is CASSTTRFSYNEQFF. The CDR3 bases are TGTGCCAGCAGCACGACTAGATTTTCCTACAATGAGCAGTTCTTC. Full variable domain (rest looked up from reference TRBV7-2 and TRBJ2-1): GAGVSQSPSNKVTEKGKDVELRCDPISGHTALYWYRQSLGQGLEFLIYFQGNSAPDKSGLPSDRFSAERTGGSVSTLTIQRTQQEDSAVYLCASSTTRFSYNEQFFGPGTRLTVL.